Listed below are T cell receptor beta chains from one sample, sequenced in a study of chemoradiotherapy in HPV16-positive cancers. Repertoires were generated with immunoSEQ multiplex PCR, while TCRdb's copy carries only in-frame clones and drops some. This sample has approximately 10,000 clones, with around 80% found just once. The specimen was collected from a patient who underwent chemoradiotherapy. Receptors were obtained from a human donor with HPV-associated anogenital cancer. Each CDR3 is given with its conserved first and last residue. Fields, in order: V gene, clone size, CDR3 protein. A clone size is listed for some rows: how often the clone was seen (once, few, many), or a class if it is expanded.

TRBV7-6	-	CASSSRGSRGVEQFF
TRBV28	few	CASSLGARSNSPLHF
TRBV19	-	CASSPRGLPTDTQYF
TRBV19	-	CASSTDRSGKQFF
TRBV6-5	-	CASTKKRAQPYGYTF
TRBV7-6	few	CASSSGGSYNEQFF
TRBV11-2	-	CASSLFQGKSTEAFF
TRBV10-3	-	CAISESLNTEAFF
TRBV7-2	-	CASSPGEGNYGYTF
TRBV6-5	-	CASRKYRDNTEAFF
TRBV4-3	-	CASSRSRGNNQPQHF
TRBV9	-	CASGTGRDGYTF
TRBV7-3	-	CASSQTGLPNNEQFF
TRBV4-1	-	CASSLPTVNTEAFF
TRBV21-1	few	CASSNPQGDEKLFF
TRBV6-5	few	CASSYSSGYGHSPLHF